These 25 T cell receptor beta chains came from one sample sequenced in a study of shared T cell receptors in the human thymus. The protocol was immunoSEQ multiplex PCR, while the TCRdb copy is restricted to in-frame clones and leaves out a portion. The repertoire includes about 380,000 clones, around 95% of them detected once, and approximately 0.02% sits in the top ten. The material sequenced was thymocytes. The receptors here all came from a human donor.

The chain joins TRBV25-1 to TRBJ1-5; a possible D gene is TRBD1 (6 bases). This CDR3 has 12 amino acids. V lost 4 bases and J 7 bases, leaving 8 bases between the germline ends. Germline values: CDR1 MGHDK, CDR2 SYGVNS. The CDR3 DNA is TGTGCCAGCAGTGGCAGGGGACAGCCCCAGCATTTT. Translated: CASSGRGQPQHF.

The chain combines TRBV10-3 with TRBJ1-2; tentatively, D is TRBD1 (6 bases). Germline-derived CDR1 and CDR2 are ENHRY and SYGVKD. The CDR3 runs to 15 residues. V lost 5 bases and J lost 4, with 17 bases in between. The CDR3 region has the DNA TGTGCCATCAGTAGAACAGGGAGCGGGATCTATGGCTACACCTTC. Translating it yields CAISRTGSGIYGYTF.

The chain is built from TRBV30 and TRBJ2-5; 7 nucleotides agree with TRBD2. CDR3 length: 14 amino acids. After removal of 3 bases from V and 7 bases from J, the junction contained 11 bases not matched to a gene. Germline V gene lookup returns CDR1 GTSNPN and CDR2 SVGIG (reference sequence). The CDR3 sequence: CAWSRGGYAATQYF. The CDR3 DNA follows: TGTGCCTGGAGCCGGGGAGGGTATGCGGCGACCCAGTACTTC.

The gene calls are TRBV7-4 and TRBJ1-1; no firm D call. The CDR3 length is 14 residues. Germline CDR1 reads SGHVT; CDR2 reads SQSDAQ. With 4 bases removed from V and 1 base from J, the gap between germline ends came to 10 bases. The CDR3 DNA reads as TGTGCCAGCAGCTCCAGGAATCCGAACACTGAAGCTTTCTTT. Translation: CASSSRNPNTEAFF.

CDR3 protein: CASSQASGRADEQYF. The CDR3 coding sequence is TGTGCCAGCAGTCAGGCTAGCGGGAGGGCCGACGAGCAGTACTTC. This rearrangement joins TRBV6-5 to TRBJ2-7, with 12 bases matching TRBD2. V lost 5 bases and J lost 5; bases outside the gene matches: 7. Germline assignment: CDR1 MNHEY and CDR2 SVGAGI. The CDR3 is 15 amino acids.

The chain carries TRBV9 and TRBJ2-1; TRBD2 agrees at 13 bases. This CDR3 has 15 amino acids. V was pared by 4 bases and J by 8 bases, with 6 bases of the junction left unmatched. The germline V gene has CDR1 SGDLS and CDR2 YYNGEE. The CDR3 DNA reads TGTGCCAGCAGCCTTGGGACTAGCGGGGCGGATGAGCAGTTCTTC. Amino acid sequence: CASSLGTSGADEQFF.

V is TRBV19 and J is TRBJ1-5, with TRBD1 matching over 7 bases. The V segment lost 7 bases and the J segment 7 bases; nucleotides outside the gene matches: 7. Germline CDR1 reads LNHDA; CDR2 reads SQIVND (reference sequence). The CDR3 length is 13 residues. CDR3 loop: CASNNRGWQPQHF. The CDR3 bases are TGTGCCAGTAATAACAGGGGCTGGCAGCCCCAGCATTTT.

This sequence joins TRBV27 and TRBJ2-1, with D perhaps TRBD1 (6 bases). The CDR3 runs to 16 residues. Trimming stripped 7 bases from V and 0 bases from J, with 16 bases between. CDR1 is MNHEY, CDR2 SMNVEV, per germline (reference sequence). CDR3: CASTHEGESSYNEQFF. The CDR3 nucleotides are TGTGCCAGCACCCATGAGGGGGAGAGCTCCTACAATGAGCAGTTCTTC.

V and J are TRBV27 and TRBJ2-7, with 7 bases lining up with TRBD1. The germline CDR1 and CDR2 sequences are MNHEY and SMNVEV (reference sequence). The CDR3 loop spans 13 amino acids. The V gene end was trimmed by 8 bases and the J gene end by 4 bases; junction bases not matched to a gene: 8. CDR3 nucleotides: TGTGCCAGCCGGCGACAGGGCAAATACGAGCAGTACTTC. Protein: CASRRQGKYEQYF.

The chain links TRBV7-8 to TRBJ2-7; possibly TRBD1 for D (6 bases). V was cut by 2 bases and J by 1 base, with 15 bases left in between. The CDR3 runs 16 residues. Per the germline V gene, CDR1 is SGHVS and CDR2 is FQNEAQ. CDR3 residues: CASSLFDGGISYEQYF. CDR3 bases: TGTGCCAGCAGCTTATTCGATGGGGGCATTTCCTACGAGCAGTACTTC.

The V call is TRBV19, the J call TRBJ1-4; 11 bases match TRBD1. V gave up 5 bases and J gave up 8 bases; unmatched junction bases: 13. CDR1 and CDR2 (germline): LNHDA, SQIVND (reference sequence). The CDR3 is 17 amino acids. The CDR3 loop is CASSPRTGGDAEEKLFF. The CDR3 DNA reads TGTGCCAGTAGTCCTCGGACAGGGGGCGACGCCGAGGAAAAACTGTTTTTT.

This chain uses TRBV4-1 with TRBJ1-1; D not certain. Trimming took 0 bases from V and 4 from J, leaving 12 bases between them. Germline V gene lookup returns CDR1 MGHRA and CDR2 YSYEKL. CDR3 length equals 15 residues. CDR3 DNA sequence: TGCGCCAGCAGCCAAGATCCAGGTGTCCGCACTGAAGCTTTCTTT. Translated: CASSQDPGVRTEAFF.

The rearrangement uses TRBV28 and TRBJ2-2; no definite D call. CDR3 length: 15 residues. The V end was cut by 7 bases, the J end by 4 bases, with 16 bases between. Per the germline V gene, CDR1 is MDHEN and CDR2 is SYDVKM. The CDR3 DNA is TGTGCCAGCACCGCGCCCTGGCGGCGCACCGGGGAGCTGTTTTTT. Amino acid sequence: CASTAPWRRTGELFF.

The V call is TRBV7-2, the J call TRBJ2-7; D perhaps matches TRBD2 (6 bases). Per germline, CDR1 SGHTA and CDR2 FQGNSA. Trimming left V 3 bases short and J 4 bases short, with 10 bases between. This CDR3 is 13 amino acids long. This CDR3 is CASSLGTPYEQYF. The CDR3, as DNA: TGTGCCAGCAGCTTGGGGACTCCATACGAGCAGTACTTC.

The rearrangement uses TRBV7-2 and TRBJ2-1, with D perhaps TRBD1 or TRBD2 (5 bases each). This CDR3 is built from 13 residues. The germline CDR1 and CDR2 sequences are SGHTA and FQGNSA. The V end was cut by 3 bases, the J end by 9 bases, with 12 bases between. The DNA of the CDR3 is TGTGCCAGCAGCTTTGCCGGGACCCTTGAGCAGTTCTTC. Translation gives CASSFAGTLEQFF.

J is TRBJ2-3 and V is TRBV9, with D possibly matching TRBD2 (6 bases). The CDR3 spans 15 residues. Germline lookup yields CDR1 SGDLS and CDR2 YYNGEE. V was clipped by 0 bases and J by 3 bases, with 11 bases between them. Here the CDR3 DNA reads TGTGCCAGCAGCGTAGGGCGGGAAGTTACAGATACGCAGTATTTT. As protein: CASSVGREVTDTQYF.

The J gene is TRBJ1-2, the V gene TRBV2, with D perhaps TRBD1 (5 bases). Trimming stripped 6 bases from V and 0 bases from J, with 8 bases between. Germline V lookup: CDR1 SNHLY, CDR2 FYNNEI. The CDR3 runs to 13 residues. The CDR3 coding sequence is TGTGCCAGCAGGGGAGGGGCTAACTATGGCTACACCTTC. Residues: CASRGGANYGYTF.

As for this clone: Compared with germline, one end of the junction differs, possibly owing to a read error. The chain links TRBV7-7 to TRBJ2-3; TRBD1 might be the D (5 bases). The germline V gene has CDR1 SSHAT and CDR2 FNYEAQ (reference sequence). The CDR3 loop spans 15 amino acids. CDR3 amino acids: CASSARGTPIDTQYF. The DNA of the CDR3 is TGTGCTAGCAGCGCTAGGGGAACGCCTATAGATACGCAGTATTTT. The full variable domain, in which reference TRBV7-7 and TRBJ2-3 provide the parts outside the CDR3, is GAGVSQSPRYKVTKRGQDVTLRCDPISSHATLYWYQQALGQGPEFLTYFNYEAQPDKSGLPSDRFSAERPEGSISTLTIQRTEQRDSAMYRCASSARGTPIDTQYFGPGTRLTVL.

A single count supports this clone. V gene TRBV19 combines with J gene TRBJ2-1; 16 bases fit TRBD2. The J segment lost 0 bases and the V segment lost 5 bases, leaving 7 bases of the junction unmatched. From germline, CDR1 is LNHDA and CDR2 SQIVND (reference sequence). CDR3 length: 19 amino acids. CDR3 DNA: TGTGCCAGTAGTTTCGGGACTAGCGGGAGGGCGTTCTCCTACAATGAGCAGTTCTTC. It yields the protein CASSFGTSGRAFSYNEQFF.

CDR3 loop: CASSLAGTGGLTEQYF. DNA for the CDR3: TGTGCCAGCAGCTTGGCGGGGACAGGGGGGCTTACCGAGCAGTACTTC. The genes are TRBV5-4 and TRBJ2-7, with 11 bases matching TRBD1. CDR3 length: 16 residues. V shed 0 bases, J shed 6 bases, and the junction held 8 bases outside the gene matches. CDR1 and CDR2 (germline): SGHNT, YYREEE (reference sequence).

V usage is TRBV6-1 and J usage is TRBJ1-2; D remains ambiguous. The CDR3 has 14 amino acids. Deletions cut 0 bases from V and 5 bases from J, with 10 bases between. Germline CDR1 and CDR2: MNHNS and SASEGT. The CDR3 DNA follows: TGTGCCAGCAGTGAAGCGCCGGCACAGTATGGCTACACCTTC. As protein: CASSEAPAQYGYTF.

This rearrangement joins TRBV6-5 to TRBJ2-7; 9 bases agree with TRBD2. The germline V gene encodes CDR1 MNHEY and CDR2 SVGAGI. This CDR3 contains 15 residues. With V trimmed by 6 bases and J by 7 bases, 13 bases remained unmatched. CDR3 coding DNA: TGTGCCAGCAGGCCTCTGGTAGCGGGAGAAGGGGAGCAGTACTTC. Its translation: CASRPLVAGEGEQYF.

The chain joins TRBV28 to TRBJ1-5; no reliable D call. V was pared by 1 base and J by 1 base, with 17 bases between. The CDR3 sequence is 18 residues long. CDR1 and CDR2 (germline): MDHEN, SYDVKM. As DNA, the CDR3 is TGTGCCAGCAGTTTATCCCCCGATTCGGCTGGCAGCAATCAGCCCCAGCATTTT. This encodes CASSLSPDSAGSNQPQHF.

The rearrangement links TRBV10-2 to TRBJ2-7; D is undetermined. Germline V gives CDR1 WSHSY, CDR2 SAAADI. The CDR3 sequence is 11 residues long. The ends were cut back, 6 bases at V and 0 bases at J, with 3 bases in the middle. The CDR3 reads CASSLSYEQYF. CDR3 in DNA: TGCGCCAGCAGCCTCTCCTACGAGCAGTACTTC.

The rearrangement joins TRBV19 to TRBJ2-7; D unresolved. This CDR3 contains 12 residues. Germline V gene lookup returns CDR1 LNHDA and CDR2 SQIVND (reference sequence). Trimming cost V 7 bases and J 5 bases, with 12 bases left between them. CDR3 nucleotide sequence: TGTGCCAGTAAAGGTCAGGCCCACGAGCAGTACTTC. Amino acid sequence: CASKGQAHEQYF. Supplemented by reference TRBV19 and TRBJ2-7, the full variable domain reads DGGITQSPKYLFRKEGQNVTLSCEQNLNHDAMYWYRQDPGQGLRLIYYSQIVNDFQKGDIAEGYSVSREKKESFPLTVTSAQKNPTAFYLCASKGQAHEQYFGPGTRLTVT.